The table lists the clone carrying this T cell receptor beta chain with many counts. Its antigen is unidentified. Each CDR3 protein is one row after TCRdb ran MiXCR on the reads. The sample lists approximately 730,000 distinct CDR3 sequences; around 29% were seen once. Germline CDR1 reads MNHEY; CDR2 reads SVGEGT. Trimming removed 5 bases from V and 5 bases from J, with 6 bases in between. The CDR3 covers 11 residues. The data were obtained in a study of T cell repertoires in cytomegalovirus infection. At the level of the study: Shared public TCR beta signatures pointed to both CMV infection and a matching HLA type. Overall study findings and caveats: The study identified carriers of CMV plus the relevant HLA from cumulative public TCR beta family frequency.

The source material was cultured CD8+ T cells from PBMCs, sampled from culture after CMV antigen stimulation. The receptor comes from a human donor in good health (CMV status not recorded). Some clones in this sample may be carry-over from other donors' samples. The rearrangement uses TRBV6-2 or TRBV6-3 and TRBJ1-2, with a possible D match to TRBD1 (5 bases). This CDR3 reads CASSGAYGYTF. Here the CDR3 DNA reads TGTGCCAGCAGTGGGGCTTATGGCTACACCTTC.